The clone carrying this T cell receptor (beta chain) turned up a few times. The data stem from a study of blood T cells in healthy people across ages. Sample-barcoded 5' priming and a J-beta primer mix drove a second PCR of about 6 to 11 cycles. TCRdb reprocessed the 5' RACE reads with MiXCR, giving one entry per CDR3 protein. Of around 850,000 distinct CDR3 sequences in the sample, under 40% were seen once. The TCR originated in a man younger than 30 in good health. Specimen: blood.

In DNA form, the CDR3 reads TGTGCCAGCAGCTTTGGGGCTCCTATCTCTGGGGCCAACGTCCTGACTTTC. This translates into CASSFGAPISGANVLTF. V and J are TRBV7-6 and TRBJ2-6, with TRBD1 as a possible D gene (5 bases). Germline V lookup: CDR1 SGHVS, CDR2 FNYEAQ. V shed 3 bases and J shed 0 bases, with 12 bases lying between them. The CDR3 loop spans 17 amino acids. The variable domain in full, with the rest retrieved from reference TRBV7-6 and TRBJ2-6, is GAGVSQSPRYKVTKRGQDVALRCDPISGHVSLYWYRQALGQGPEFLTYFNYEAQQDKSGLPNDRFSAERPEGSISTLTIQRTEQRDSAMYRCASSFGAPISGANVLTFGAGSRLTVL.